This T cell receptor (beta chain) is from a study of technical replicates of blood from several donors. TCRdb keeps only in-frame clones here, not all; method: immunoSEQ multiplex PCR. The table shows about 12,000 clones, with around 95% occurring only once. The origin of this receptor is a human donor in good health. Sequencing input: PBMCs.

The CDR3 DNA reads TGTGCCAGCTCCTCAGGACAGAACACTGAAGCTTTCTTT. The encoded protein is CASSSGQNTEAFF. This rearrangement joins TRBV18 to TRBJ1-1, with a tentative D call TRBD1 (5 bases). Trimming stripped 6 bases from V and 1 base from J, with 9 bases between. CDR1 and CDR2 (germline): KGHSH, LQKENI. This CDR3 comprises 13 residues. Using reference TRBV18 and TRBJ1-1 for the parts outside the CDR3, the full variable domain is NAGVMQNPRHLVRRRGQEARLRCSPMKGHSHVYWYRQLPEEGLKFMVYLQKENIIDESGMPKERFSAEFPKEGPSILRIQQVVRGDSAAYFCASSSGQNTEAFFGQGTRLTVV.